The 27 T cell receptor beta chains below were found in one sample sequenced in a study of T cell responses to AZD1222 COVID-19 vaccine. Data came from immunoSEQ multiplex PCR; TCRdb stores just in-frame clones and leaves some out. This table has more than 110,000 clones, 90% appearing once. The sequences come from peripheral blood, collected on day 0 of AZD1222 vaccination. The source is an adult in good health.

The chain joins TRBV19 to TRBJ1-5; D not certain. CDR3 length equals 15 residues. Between the trimmed V and J ends, which lost 3 bases and 2 bases, there was a span of 11 bases. Looked up from germline, CDR1 is LNHDA and CDR2 is SQIVND (reference sequence). The CDR3 is CASSIWQAGNQPQHF. CDR3 DNA: TGTGCCAGTAGTATTTGGCAGGCCGGCAATCAGCCCCAGCATTTT.

The chain recombines TRBV19 with TRBJ1-1; D may be TRBD1 (5 bases). V lost 3 bases and J lost 1, with 12 bases in between. Germline loops: CDR1 LNHDA, CDR2 SQIVND (reference sequence). The CDR3 has 15 residues. CDR3 bases: TGTGCCAGTAGTATCCCGGGACTCCAGAACACTGAAGCTTTCTTT. It yields the protein CASSIPGLQNTEAFF.

This chain connects TRBV19 to TRBJ2-1; 8 positions agree with TRBD1. CDR1 and CDR2 from the germline V gene are LNHDA and SQIVND (reference sequence). J was trimmed by 15 bases and V by 5 bases; bases with no gene match: 21. The CDR3 is 16 residues long. DNA for the CDR3: TGTGCCAGTAGTTCCCCTTCACAGGGGGTCGTTCTGTATCTGTTCTTC. It yields the protein CASSSPSQGVVLYLFF. Combining the CDR3 with reference TRBV19 and TRBJ2-1 gives the whole variable domain DGGITQSPKYLFRKEGQNVTLSCEQNLNHDAMYWYRQDPGQGLRLIYYSQIVNDFQKGDIAEGYSVSREKKESFPLTVTSAQKNPTAFYLCASSSPSQGVVLYLFFGPGTRLTVL.

J is TRBJ1-1 and V is TRBV5-1, with 9 bases lining up with TRBD1. The trim removed 1 base at V and 2 bases at J, leaving 6 bases unmatched. The CDR3 is 16 amino acids. Germline V gives CDR1 SGHRS, CDR2 YFSETQ. The CDR3 nucleotides read TGCGCCAGCAGCTTGTGGGGGACAGGGAGCAACACTGAAGCTTTCTTT. Its translation: CASSLWGTGSNTEAFF. The full variable domain, rest sourced from reference TRBV5-1 and TRBJ1-1, is KAGVTQTPRYLIKTRGQQVTLSCSPISGHRSVSWYQQTPGQGLQFLFEYFSETQRNKGNFPGRFSGRQFSNSRSEMNVSTLELGDSALYLCASSLWGTGSNTEAFFGQGTRLTVV.

The V call is TRBV4-3, the J call TRBJ2-3; TRBD2 aligns across 7 bases. The CDR3 is made up of 15 amino acids. V dropped 1 base and J dropped 3; count of bases not matched to a gene: 4. CDR1 is LGHNA and CDR2 is YSLEER in the germline V gene. The DNA of the CDR3 is TGCGCCAGCAGCCAAGGACTAGCAGGGACAGATACGCAGTATTTT. Protein sequence: CASSQGLAGTDTQYF.

This clone is a singleton in its sample. The chain uses TRBV7-2 and TRBJ2-3; 7 nucleotides agree with TRBD2. This CDR3 has 18 residues. The germline V gene encodes CDR1 SGHTA and CDR2 FQGNSA. V lost 6 bases, J lost 6 bases, and 21 bases stayed unmatched. As DNA, the CDR3 is TGTGCCAGCAGACTCTCTGGGGGTAGCGGGTTCTTAAGCGATACGCAGTATTTT. Protein product: CASRLSGGSGFLSDTQYF.

This sequence joins TRBV4-2 and TRBJ1-2; D gene unclear. Per the germline V gene, CDR1 is LGHNA and CDR2 is YNFKEQ. The V and J ends lost 4 bases and 4 bases respectively, with 13 bases between them. The CDR3 has 14 amino acids. The CDR3 DNA reads as TGTGCCAGCAGCCCCCTTGAGGATAGCTATGGCTACACCTTC. It is translated as CASSPLEDSYGYTF.

The CDR3 sequence is CASSSEQGYTGELFF. DNA of the CDR3: TGTGCCAGCAGCTCCGAGCAGGGTTACACCGGGGAGCTGTTTTTT. The chain uses TRBV5-5 and TRBJ2-2, with a possible D match to TRBD1 (5 bases). Germline CDR1 SGHKS, CDR2 YYEKEE (reference sequence). The CDR3 is 15 amino acids. Trimming removed 3 bases at V and 3 bases at J, with 12 bases between.

The chain employs TRBV19 and TRBJ2-7; 9 bases agree with TRBD1. V lost 5 bases, J lost 8 bases, and 13 bases stayed unmatched. Germline CDR1 and CDR2: LNHDA and SQIVND (reference sequence). The CDR3 is 15 residues long. CDR3 sequence reads: CASSQNRDRDIKQYF. As DNA, the CDR3 is TGTGCCAGTAGTCAGAACCGGGACAGGGATATCAAGCAGTACTTC.

The CDR3, as DNA: TGTGCCAGCAGATCCGATAGATTCAGGGGTAACTATGGCTACACCTTC. This translates into CASRSDRFRGNYGYTF. The gene calls are TRBV3-1 (or the pseudogene TRBV3-2) and TRBJ1-2, with a possible D match to TRBD1 (6 bases). The CDR3 extends over 16 amino acids. Trimming took off 6 bases at V and 1 base at J, with 18 bases between the two ends. Per germline, CDR1 LGHDT and CDR2 YNNKEL (reference sequence).

This sequence joins TRBV2 and TRBJ2-3; 9 bases map to TRBD1. CDR1 and CDR2 (germline): SNHLY, FYNNEI. The CDR3 has 14 residues. V dropped 6 bases and J dropped 1; count of bases not matched to a gene: 2. CDR3 region: CASSRDRGTDTQYF. CDR3 DNA sequence: TGTGCCAGCAGCCGGGACAGGGGCACAGATACGCAGTATTTT. Looking up the rest from reference TRBV2 and TRBJ2-3 gives the full variable domain: EPEVTQTPSHQVTQMGQEVILRCVPISNHLYFYWYRQILGQKVEFLVSFYNNEISEKSEIFDDQFSVERPDGSNFTLKIRSTKLEDSAMYFCASSRDRGTDTQYFGPGTRLTVL.

The V and J genes are TRBV9 and TRBJ1-6; D is possibly TRBD1 (6 bases). The length of the CDR3 is 15 residues. Germline V gene lookup returns CDR1 SGDLS and CDR2 YYNGEE. Deletions cut 4 bases from V and 10 bases from J, with 18 bases between. Here the CDR3 reads CASSPTPGGGSPLHF. CDR3 DNA: TGTGCCAGCAGCCCCACCCCGGGGGGCGGGTCACCCCTCCACTTT.

This clone was picked up one time. This rearrangement joins TRBV10-3 to TRBJ2-5; D unresolved. The CDR3 has 17 residues. Trimming removed 0 bases from V and 5 bases from J, with 19 bases in between. Germline V gene sequence: CDR1 ENHRY, CDR2 SYGVKD. CDR3 sequence: CAISESTSTLNPETQYF. The CDR3 DNA reads TGTGCCATCAGTGAGTCGACCTCAACTTTGAATCCGGAGACCCAGTACTTC.

The chain carries TRBV7-8 and TRBJ1-5; D possibly corresponds to TRBD1 (6 bases). The CDR3 is 15 residues long. Germline V CDR1 and CDR2: SGHVS, FQNEAQ. Trimming pared 1 base from V and 3 bases from J, leaving 10 bases between. CDR3 coding DNA: TGTGCCAGCAGCTTAGACAGGGTCGACAATCAGCCCCAGCATTTT. Translating gives CASSLDRVDNQPQHF.

This chain links TRBV6-2 or TRBV6-3 with TRBJ1-1, with 9 positions matching TRBD1. Trimming cost V 5 bases and J 10 bases; bases outside gene matches: 5. This CDR3 has 12 amino acids. Germline V gives CDR1 MNHEY, CDR2 SVGEGT. The CDR3 spells CASSHDRGAAFF. The DNA of the CDR3 is TGTGCCAGCAGTCACGACAGGGGGGCAGCTTTCTTT.

The chain combines TRBV15 with TRBJ2-7, with D uncertain. The germline CDR1 and CDR2 sequences are LNHNV and YYDKDF (reference sequence). The CDR3 loop spans 15 amino acids. Deletions cut 1 base from V and 4 bases from J, with 14 bases between. The CDR3 coding sequence is TGTGCCACCAGCAGAGTAAGGGCAGAGGCGTACGAGCAGTACTTC. Translation gives CATSRVRAEAYEQYF.

The chain employs TRBV15 and TRBJ2-7; 8 bases map to TRBD1. The CDR3 runs 15 residues. In germline, CDR1 is LNHNV, CDR2 YYDKDF (reference sequence). The V gene end was trimmed by 1 base and the J gene end by 5 bases; junction bases not matched to a gene: 7. CDR3 bases: TGTGCCACCAGCAGAGGGCAGGGGGCGATCAACGAGCAGTACTTC. Protein product: CATSRGQGAINEQYF. The complete variable domain, with remaining parts taken from reference TRBV15 and TRBJ2-7, reads DAMVIQNPRYQVTQFGKPVTLSCSQTLNHNVMYWYQQKSSQAPKLLFHYYDKDFNNEADTPDNFQSRRPNTSFCFLDIRSPGLGDTAMYLCATSRGQGAINEQYFGPGTRLTVT.

This chain joins TRBV19 and TRBJ2-3; 9 positions agree with TRBD2. The CDR3 length is 15 residues. V shed 7 bases and J 2 bases; nucleotides not matched to a gene: 7. CDR1 and CDR2 (germline): LNHDA, SQIVND (reference sequence). This CDR3 is CASTQGTSITDTQYF. CDR3 bases: TGTGCCAGTACCCAAGGGACTAGCATCACAGATACGCAGTATTTT.

This rearrangement joins TRBV6-4 to TRBJ1-1, with D unresolved. Germline V gives CDR1 MRHNA, CDR2 SNTAGT. The CDR3 spans 14 residues. Trimming took 3 bases from V and 1 from J, leaving 9 bases between them. The CDR3, as DNA: TGTGCCAGCAGTGAGCGGACGGAGAACACTGAAGCTTTCTTT. Translated: CASSERTENTEAFF.

The chain has TRBV27 and TRBJ2-1, with a weak D call TRBD2 (6 bases). V gave up 5 bases and J gave up 9 bases, with 23 bases separating them. Germline values: CDR1 MNHEY, CDR2 SMNVEV (reference sequence). The CDR3 is 16 amino acids. CDR3 coding DNA: TGTGCCAGCAGTCCCACGCCCGGGGGAACAACGGCTGAGCAGTTCTTC. Translating gives CASSPTPGGTTAEQFF.

This clone has only one observation. The chain employs TRBV5-1 and TRBJ2-1; D is ambiguous. Per germline, CDR1 SGHRS and CDR2 YFSETQ. The CDR3 has 13 residues. V was trimmed by 4 bases and J by 5 bases, leaving 10 bases between them. CDR3: CASSEPGNNEQFF. The CDR3 nucleotides are TGCGCCAGCAGCGAGCCTGGAAACAATGAGCAGTTCTTC.

This chain joins TRBV23-1 and TRBJ1-2; no clear D. TRBV23-1 is given ORF status, its function remaining uncertain. V lost 0 bases, J lost 3 bases, and 11 bases lay in between. The CDR3 spans 15 residues. CDR3 in amino acids: CASSQSGGSDYGYTF. In DNA form, the CDR3 reads TGCGCCAGCAGTCAATCGGGCGGATCCGACTATGGCTACACCTTC.

CDR3 nucleotide sequence: TGTGCCAGCAGTGAGTGGCGGGAGCGCACAGATACGCAGTATTTT. Amino acids: CASSEWRERTDTQYF. The J gene is TRBJ2-3, the V gene TRBV6-1; TRBD2 agrees at 7 bases. Germline CDR1 reads MNHNS; CDR2 reads SASEGT. V shed 3 bases, J shed 1 base, and the junction held 4 bases outside the gene matches. CDR3 size: 15 residues.

The V gene is TRBV27, the J gene TRBJ2-7; weak D call: TRBD1 (5 bases). In germline, CDR1 is MNHEY, CDR2 SMNVEV (reference sequence). The germline V and J ends were trimmed by 4 bases and 0 bases, with 16 bases remaining between them. The CDR3 is 16 residues long. In nucleotides, the CDR3 is TGTGCCAGCAGTTCCTACGACAGCCCCAGCTCCTACGAGCAGTACTTC. This encodes CASSSYDSPSSYEQYF.

The genes are TRBV4-1 and TRBJ2-1, with TRBD2 identical over 10 bases. The V gene end was trimmed by 0 bases and the J gene end by 4 bases; junction bases not matched to a gene: 6. CDR3 length: 17 residues. Germline assignment: CDR1 MGHRA and CDR2 YSYEKL. The CDR3 sequence: CASSQDNLAGVYNEQFF. The CDR3, as DNA: TGCGCCAGCAGCCAAGACAATCTAGCGGGAGTGTACAATGAGCAGTTCTTC.

CDR3 DNA: TGTGCCAGCTCACCACCGCCGACTAGCGGGACCTTCACCTACGAGCAGTACTTC. Protein sequence: CASSPPPTSGTFTYEQYF. The chain combines TRBV18 with TRBJ2-7; 11 bases agree with TRBD2. The CDR3 loop spans 18 amino acids. Looked up from germline, CDR1 is KGHSH and CDR2 is LQKENI. After removal of 0 bases from V and 2 bases from J, the junction contained 9 bases not matched to a gene.

The rearrangement uses TRBV7-6 and TRBJ2-3, with TRBD2 matching over 13 bases. Germline lookup yields CDR1 SGHVS and CDR2 FNYEAQ. CDR3 length equals 18 residues. V gave up 5 bases and J gave up 0 bases; unmatched junction bases: 8. CDR3 sequence (DNA): TGTGCCAGCAGCCGAACTAGCGGGGGGGCCAGTAGCACAGATACGCAGTATTTT. This codes for CASSRTSGGASSTDTQYF.